A single sample is the source of the 5 T cell receptor beta chains below, sequenced in a study of blood T cell repertoires in COVID-19. The method was immunoSEQ multiplex PCR; TCRdb's version includes in-frame clones alone and lacks a portion of them. Among roughly 90,000 clones listed, approximately 83% were seen once. The sequencing sample was made of peripheral blood. The receptors derive from a woman older than 75 with active or convalescent COVID-19.

The genes are TRBV6-5 and TRBJ2-3; 8 nucleotides agree with TRBD1. Germline trimming cut 4 bases from V and 4 bases from J; bases unmatched to any gene: 4. The CDR3 contains 14 residues. The germline CDR1 and CDR2 sequences are MNHEY and SVGAGI. CDR3 bases: TGTGCCAGCAGTTCGGCAGGGGGCCCAGATACGCAGTATTTT. It yields the protein CASSSAGGPDTQYF.

This chain uses TRBV7-3 with TRBJ2-3; perhaps TRBD2 as D (5 bases). This CDR3 has 14 amino acids. Germline V gene sequence: CDR1 SGHTA, CDR2 FQGTGA. The V end lost 6 bases, the J end lost 0 bases, and 10 bases lay between the germline ends. This chain's CDR3 is CASSPRGSTDTQYF. As DNA, the CDR3 is TGTGCCAGCAGTCCCCGGGGAAGCACAGATACGCAGTATTTT.

J is TRBJ2-7 and V is TRBV5-5, with D tentatively TRBD2 (6 bases). The germline V gene has CDR1 SGHKS and CDR2 YYEKEE (reference sequence). The CDR3 totals 13 residues. The V end was cut by 5 bases, the J end by 2 bases, with 11 bases between. For the CDR3, the DNA is TGTGCCAGCAGATATAGCGGTACCTACGAGCAGTACTTC. Protein product: CASRYSGTYEQYF. The whole variable domain, filled in from reference TRBV5-5 and TRBJ2-7, reads DAGVTQSPTHLIKTRGQQVTLRCSPISGHKSVSWYQQVLGQGPQFIFQYYEKEERGRGNFPDRFSARQFPNYSSELNVNALLLGDSALYLCASRYSGTYEQYFGPGTRLTVT.

The CDR3: CASSEVDWEQFF. CDR3 bases: TGTGCCAGCAGTGAGGTAGATTGGGAGCAGTTCTTC. The chain uses TRBV2 and TRBJ2-1; no clear D. CDR3 length equals 12 residues. The V and J ends lost 3 bases and 10 bases respectively, with 10 bases between them. Per germline, CDR1 SNHLY and CDR2 FYNNEI.

This chain uses TRBV6-6 with TRBJ1-5; the match to TRBD1 covers 7 bases. The CDR3 contains 14 residues. The germline CDR1 and CDR2 sequences are MNHNY and SVGAGI (reference sequence). V gave up 7 bases and J gave up 4 bases; unmatched junction bases: 7. The DNA for the CDR3 is TGTGCCAGCAATACCGGGACAGCAAATCAGCCCCAGCATTTT. Protein: CASNTGTANQPQHF.